This paragraph reports one T cell receptor (beta chain). Libraries were prepared by immunoSEQ multiplex PCR; TCRdb keeps only in-frame clonotypes and omits some of them. Of 250,000 or so clones in the sample, around 90% were seen once. The source of the sample is a study of blood T cell repertoires in COVID-19. Study information: Material from acute and convalescent COVID-19 was sourced from the United States, Italy and Spain.

Allocation to cohorts depended on clinical history reported by the participants. Material: PBMCs or T cells enriched from blood (not recorded which). The sequence came from a man in his forties or fifties who had been exposed to COVID-19.

In DNA form, the CDR3 reads TGTGCCAGCAGTTTATCGGCGGAGGGTATTGGCACAGATACGCAGTATTTT. This translates into CASSLSAEGIGTDTQYF. This chain connects TRBV27 to TRBJ2-3, with D perhaps TRBD2 (6 bases). The ends were cut back, 0 bases at V and 1 base at J, with 14 bases in the middle. CDR3 length equals 17 residues. Germline V gene lookup returns CDR1 MNHEY and CDR2 SMNVEV (reference sequence).